This T cell receptor (beta chain) was recorded in a study of shared clonotypes between healthy human individuals. The germline V gene encodes CDR1 SGHDT and CDR2 YYEEEE. The CDR3 consists of 15 residues. V shed 1 base and J shed 1 base, with 11 bases lying between them. Partitioning of CD4+ cells yielded a CD45RA+ naive subset and a CD45RA-negative memory subset. Libraries were prepared by immunoSEQ multiplex PCR; TCRdb keeps only in-frame clonotypes and omits some of them. There are 1 million to 1.2 million clones in the sample; 77% occur only once, and about 0.94% lies in the top ten. The rearrangement links TRBV5-6 to TRBJ2-5; D is possibly TRBD1 or TRBD2 (5 bases each). The specimen was memory CD4+ T cells from PBMCs. As to subset: CD45RA-negative fraction. The clonotype originates from a man aged 18 to 30 in good health. Some clones in this sample may be carry-over from other donors' samples. CDR3 nucleotide sequence: TGTGCCAGCAGCTTGTATTCGGGGACCCAAGAGACCCAGTACTTC. Translating it yields CASSLYSGTQETQYF.